The clone carrying this TCR beta chain was picked up many times. Antigen unknown. Amplification targeted TCR beta CDR3 regions from RNA transcripts. HTBI primers drove first-round RT-PCR of the TCR CDR3. TCRdb reprocessed the multiplex PCR reads with MiXCR, giving one entry per CDR3 protein. Of 550,000 to 700,000 distinct CDR3 sequences listed, approximately 44% are singletons. V was pared by 5 bases and J by 0 bases, with 4 bases of the junction left unmatched. Germline V CDR1 and CDR2: SGHRS, YFSETQ. This CDR3 has 14 residues. This sample was taken from a study of T cells in Graves' hyperthyroidism and ophthalmopathy. The study, taken as a whole, reports: Stable hyperthyroidism was separated from ophthalmopathy by a model based on 13 V-J features. Researchers found most expanded thyroid clonotypes above 0.001 in blood as well.

V gene TRBV5-1 combines with J gene TRBJ1-2; 7 bases are a match to TRBD1. Source material: peripheral blood or thyroid tissue (not recorded which). The sequence was collected from an adult woman with Graves' disease, either hyperthyroidism or ophthalmopathy (not recorded which). CDR3 DNA sequence: TGCGCCAGCAGACCGGGGACAGCTAACTATGGCTACACCTTC. It is translated as CASRPGTANYGYTF.